These T cell receptor beta chains were read from a single sample in a study of CD8+ T cells in alopecia areata. Profiled with immunoSEQ multiplex PCR; TCRdb holds only in-frame clones, not every one. The sample has some 240,000 clones; less than 75% are singletons. Sequenced material: CD4+ T cells sorted from blood, taken at week 4, from a patient treated with tofacitinib. The receptors originated from a human donor with alopecia areata. Both conserved end residues are part of each CDR3. Each record gives: J gene, D gene, clone size, V gene, CDR3 protein, CDR3 DNA. The D gene is left open where the match is weak. Expanded clones are given a class, and other clones once, few, many or no size at all.

TRBJ2-5,TRBD1,.,TRBV29-1,CSVPPTGGETQYF,TGCAGCGTCCCGCCGACAGGGGGAGAGACCCAGTACTTC
TRBJ2-1,.,.,TRBV18,CASSPKVEQFF,TGTGCCAGCTCACCCAAGGTTGAGCAGTTCTTC
TRBJ2-7,.,.,TRBV2,CASRGMQVNRNYEQYF,TGTGCCAGCAGAGGCATGCAGGTCAACCGGAACTACGAGCAGTACTTC
TRBJ2-1,TRBD2,.,TRBV27,CASSLFAGGSGEQFF,TGTGCCAGCAGTTTATTTGCGGGGGGATCGGGTGAGCAGTTCTTC
TRBJ2-5,.,.,TRBV7-2,CASSSYTGQETQYF,TGTGCCAGCAGCTCCTATACGGGGCAAGAGACCCAGTACTTC
TRBJ2-7,.,.,TRBV4-3,CASSQDILDSYEQYF,TGCGCCAGCAGCCAGGACATACTGGACTCCTACGAGCAGTACTTC
TRBJ2-1,.,few,TRBV19,CASSIIWNEQFF,TGTGCCAGTAGTATAATTTGGAATGAGCAGTTCTTC
TRBJ2-3,.,.,TRBV30,CAWTGPVPTDTQYF,TGTGCCTGGACGGGACCGGTTCCAACAGATACGCAGTATTTT
TRBJ1-4,.,few,TRBV4-3,CASSQAVTSTNEKLFF,TGCGCCAGCAGCCAAGCGGTCACTTCAACTAATGAAAAACTGTTTTTT
TRBJ1-2,TRBD1,.,TRBV19,CASSIDRVHGYTF,TGTGCCAGTAGTATCGACAGGGTCCATGGCTACACCTTC
TRBJ1-1,.,.,TRBV29-1,CSVEGERHEAFF,TGCAGCGTTGAAGGCGAGCGGCATGAAGCTTTCTTT
TRBJ1-5,TRBD1,few,TRBV9,CASASGTGPGQPQHF,TGTGCCAGCGCCTCCGGGACAGGACCCGGTCAGCCCCAGCATTTT
TRBJ2-3,TRBD2,.,TRBV7-9,CASSSAGAFTDTQYF,TGTGCCAGCAGCTCAGCGGGGGCCTTCACAGATACGCAGTATTTT
TRBJ1-5,TRBD1,.,TRBV4-3,CASSQAQGGQPQHF,TGCGCCAGCAGCCAAGCTCAAGGGGGCCAGCCCCAGCATTTT
TRBJ1-5,.,.,TRBV7-6,CASSLPGERKHF,TGTGCCAGCAGCTTACCAGGGGAAAGGAAACATTTT
TRBJ1-2,TRBD1,.,TRBV9,CASSAPPGQGRGNYGYTF,TGTGCCAGCAGCGCCCCTCCGGGACAGGGTAGGGGTAACTATGGCTACACCTTC
TRBJ2-1,TRBD2,many,TRBV2,CASSPNPALAGGPNEQFF,TGTGCCAGCAGCCCCAACCCCGCACTAGCGGGGGGGCCCAATGAGCAGTTCTTC
TRBJ2-7,TRBD1,.,TRBV29-1,CSVEGTGGYEQYF,TGCAGCGTTGAGGGGACAGGGGGCTACGAGCAGTACTTC